This T cell receptor (beta chain) appears in the sequencing data of a study of regulatory T cells in long-lasting Graves disease. Whole-study context: Graves' patients, diagnosed recently, had received antithyroid drugs under 3 months. Broader study findings: Examination was confined to peripheral blood, excluding thyroid tissue. Persistent disease exhibited a predilection for TRBV28, TRBJ1-2 and TRBJ2-5. Persistent patients had more shared public clonotypes (about 2,800) than new patients (roughly 900).

This clonotype occurred many times. Its cognate antigen is unknown. Time point in this sample: newly diagnosed GD, antithyroid drugs for less than 3 months. RNA extracted from PBMCs served as the sequencing template. Building the TCR beta libraries relied on iRepertoire HTBI primers, and CDR3 regions underwent Arm-PCR. TCRdb recomputed calls from the multiplex PCR reads with MiXCR, one row per CDR3 protein. Of 320,000 or so distinct CDR3 sequences listed, 15% to 20% are singletons. Trimming removed 6 bases from V and 4 bases from J; junction bases left unmatched: 3. The CDR3 loop spans 15 amino acids. Germline lookup yields CDR1 MNHNS and CDR2 SASEGT.

The TCR sequence derives from a female donor with Graves disease. The J gene is TRBJ2-3, the V gene TRBV6-1; 14 positions match TRBD2. The sample was peripheral blood mononuclear cells (PBMCs), taken at new diagnosis, from a patient treated with antithyroid drugs. CDR3 amino acids: CASRGLAGAADTQYF. In DNA form, the CDR3 reads TGTGCCAGCAGGGGACTAGCGGGAGCGGCAGATACGCAGTATTTT.